This T cell receptor (beta chain) is from a study of shared clonotypes between healthy human individuals. Sequencing was performed with immunoSEQ multiplex PCR; in TCRdb, only in-frame clones are kept and a portion is missing. The sample has about 870,000 clones; around 93% are singletons. Naive CD8 cells comprised CD45RO-negative, CCR7-positively selected cells, excluding terminally differentiated effector memory CD45RA+ cells. CDR1 and CDR2 from the germline V gene are SEHNR and FQNEAQ (reference sequence). CDR3 length equals 15 residues. Trimming cost V 3 bases and J 1 base; bases outside gene matches: 5.

V and J are TRBV7-9 and TRBJ1-1, with TRBD1 matching over 7 bases. Material: naive CD8+ T cells sorted from blood. The sequence was obtained from a man aged 25 to 40 in good health. The CDR3 DNA is TGTGCCAGCAGCTTCAGGGGGGGGGCGAACACTGAAGCTTTCTTT. Translation: CASSFRGGANTEAFF.